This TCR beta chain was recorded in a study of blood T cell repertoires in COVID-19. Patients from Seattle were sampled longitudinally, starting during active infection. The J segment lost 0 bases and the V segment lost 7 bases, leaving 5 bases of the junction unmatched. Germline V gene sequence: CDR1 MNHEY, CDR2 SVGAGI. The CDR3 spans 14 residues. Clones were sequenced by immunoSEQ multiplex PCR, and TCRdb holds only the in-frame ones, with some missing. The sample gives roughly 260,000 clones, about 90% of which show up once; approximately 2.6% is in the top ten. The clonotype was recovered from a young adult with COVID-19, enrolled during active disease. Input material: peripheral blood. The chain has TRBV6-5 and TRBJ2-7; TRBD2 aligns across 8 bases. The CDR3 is CASTSGTSSYEQYF. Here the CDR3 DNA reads TGTGCCAGCACCTCGGGGACTAGCTCCTACGAGCAGTACTTC.